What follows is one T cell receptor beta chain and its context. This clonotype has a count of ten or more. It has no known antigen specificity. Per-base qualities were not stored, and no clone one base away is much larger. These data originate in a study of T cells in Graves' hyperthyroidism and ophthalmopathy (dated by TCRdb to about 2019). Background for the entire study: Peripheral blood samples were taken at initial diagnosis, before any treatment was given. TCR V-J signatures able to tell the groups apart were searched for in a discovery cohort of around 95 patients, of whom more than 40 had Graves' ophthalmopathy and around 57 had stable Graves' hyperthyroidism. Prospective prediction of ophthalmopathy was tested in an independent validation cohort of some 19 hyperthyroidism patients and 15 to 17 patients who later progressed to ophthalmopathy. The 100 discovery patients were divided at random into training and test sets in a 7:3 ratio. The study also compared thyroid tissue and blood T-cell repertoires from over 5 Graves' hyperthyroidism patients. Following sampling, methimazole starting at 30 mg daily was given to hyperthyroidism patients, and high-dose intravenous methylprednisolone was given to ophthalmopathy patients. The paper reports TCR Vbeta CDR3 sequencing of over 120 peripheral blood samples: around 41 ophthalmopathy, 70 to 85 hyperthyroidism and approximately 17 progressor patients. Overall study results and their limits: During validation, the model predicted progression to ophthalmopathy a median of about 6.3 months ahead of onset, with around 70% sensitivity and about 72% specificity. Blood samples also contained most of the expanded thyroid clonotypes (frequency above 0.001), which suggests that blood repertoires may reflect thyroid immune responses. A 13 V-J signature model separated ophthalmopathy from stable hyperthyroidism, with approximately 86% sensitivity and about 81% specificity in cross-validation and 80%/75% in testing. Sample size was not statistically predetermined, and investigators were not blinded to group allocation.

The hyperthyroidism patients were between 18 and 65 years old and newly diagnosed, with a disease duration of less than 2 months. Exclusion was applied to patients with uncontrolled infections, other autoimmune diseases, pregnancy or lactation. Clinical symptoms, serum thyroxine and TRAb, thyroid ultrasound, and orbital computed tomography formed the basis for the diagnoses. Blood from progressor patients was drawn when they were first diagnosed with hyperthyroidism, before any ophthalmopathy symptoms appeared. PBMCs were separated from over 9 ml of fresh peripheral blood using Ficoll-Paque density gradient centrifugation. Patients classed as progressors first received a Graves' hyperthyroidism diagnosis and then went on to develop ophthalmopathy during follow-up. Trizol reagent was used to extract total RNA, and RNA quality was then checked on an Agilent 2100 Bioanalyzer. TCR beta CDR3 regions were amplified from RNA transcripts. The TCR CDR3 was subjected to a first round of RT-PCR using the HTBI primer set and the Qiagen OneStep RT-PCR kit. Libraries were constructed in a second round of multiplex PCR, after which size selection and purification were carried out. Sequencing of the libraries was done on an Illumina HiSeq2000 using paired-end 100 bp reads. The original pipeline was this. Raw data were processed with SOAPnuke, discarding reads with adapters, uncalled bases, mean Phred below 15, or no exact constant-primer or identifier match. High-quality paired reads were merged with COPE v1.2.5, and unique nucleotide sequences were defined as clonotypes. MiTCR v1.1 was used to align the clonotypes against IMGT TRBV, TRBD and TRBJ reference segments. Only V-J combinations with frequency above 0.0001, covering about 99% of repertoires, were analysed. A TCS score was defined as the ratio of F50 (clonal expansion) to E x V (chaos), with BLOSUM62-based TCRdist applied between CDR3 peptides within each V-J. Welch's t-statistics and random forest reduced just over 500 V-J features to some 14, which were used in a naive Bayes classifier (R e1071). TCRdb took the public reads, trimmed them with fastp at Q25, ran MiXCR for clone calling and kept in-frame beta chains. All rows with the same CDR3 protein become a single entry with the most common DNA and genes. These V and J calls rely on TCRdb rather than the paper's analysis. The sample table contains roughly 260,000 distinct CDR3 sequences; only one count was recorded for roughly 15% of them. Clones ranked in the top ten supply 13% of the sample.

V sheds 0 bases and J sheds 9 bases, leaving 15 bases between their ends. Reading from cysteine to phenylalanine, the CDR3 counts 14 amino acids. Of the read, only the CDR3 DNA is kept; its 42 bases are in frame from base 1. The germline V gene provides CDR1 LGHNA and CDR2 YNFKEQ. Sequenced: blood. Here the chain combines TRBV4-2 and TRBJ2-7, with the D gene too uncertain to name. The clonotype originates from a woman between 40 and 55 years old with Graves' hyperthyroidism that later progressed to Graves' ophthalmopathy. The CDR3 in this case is CASSQEGDTLVQYF. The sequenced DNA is TGTGCCAGCAGCCAAGAGGGCGATACGTTGGTGCAGTACTTC.